This T cell receptor beta chain was documented in a study of cytomegalovirus exposure and HLA in healthy donors. It was with 60 Vbeta and 13 Jbeta primers that the PCR ran. TCRdb keeps only in-frame clones here, not all; method: immunoSEQ multiplex PCR. The sample consists of approximately 84,000 clones, roughly 80% of them appearing once. Per germline, CDR1 MNHNY and CDR2 SVGAGI (reference sequence). The CDR3 spans 14 residues. V lost 6 bases and J lost 12; bases outside the gene matches: 6. Sequencing was done on a sample of PBMCs. This chain joins TRBV6-6 and TRBJ2-1; TRBD2 matches 15 bases. The sequence came from a man aged 40-49 years in good health and CMV-seronegative. The CDR3 spells CASSAGLAGGGQFF. For the CDR3, the DNA is TGTGCCAGCAGCGCGGGACTAGCGGGAGGCGGGCAGTTCTTC.